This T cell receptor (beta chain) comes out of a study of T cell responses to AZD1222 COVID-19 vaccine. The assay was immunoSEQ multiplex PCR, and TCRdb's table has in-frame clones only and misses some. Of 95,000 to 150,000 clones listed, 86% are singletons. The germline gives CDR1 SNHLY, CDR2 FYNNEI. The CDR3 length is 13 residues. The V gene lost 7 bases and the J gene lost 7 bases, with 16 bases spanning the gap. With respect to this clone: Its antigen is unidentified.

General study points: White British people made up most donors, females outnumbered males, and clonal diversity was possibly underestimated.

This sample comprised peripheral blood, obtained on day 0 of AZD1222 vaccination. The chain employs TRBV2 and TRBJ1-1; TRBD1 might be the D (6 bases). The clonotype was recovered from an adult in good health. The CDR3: CASTQQGPGEAFF. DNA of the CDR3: TGTGCCAGCACCCAACAGGGACCCGGTGAAGCTTTCTTT.